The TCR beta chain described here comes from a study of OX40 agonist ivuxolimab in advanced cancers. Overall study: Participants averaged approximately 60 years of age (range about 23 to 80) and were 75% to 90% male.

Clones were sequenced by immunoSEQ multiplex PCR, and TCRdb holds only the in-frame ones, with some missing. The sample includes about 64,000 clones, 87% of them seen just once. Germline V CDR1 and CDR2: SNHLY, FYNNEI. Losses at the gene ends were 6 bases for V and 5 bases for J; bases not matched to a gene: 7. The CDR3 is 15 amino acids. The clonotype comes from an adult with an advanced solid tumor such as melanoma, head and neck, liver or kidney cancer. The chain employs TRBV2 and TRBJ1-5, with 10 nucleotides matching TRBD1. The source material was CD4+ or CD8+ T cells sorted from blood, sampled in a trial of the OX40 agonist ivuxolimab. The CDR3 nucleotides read TGTGCCAGCAGGGAGACAGGGGGCGCGTATCAGCCCCAGCATTTT. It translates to CASRETGGAYQPQHF.